This passage covers 26 T cell receptor beta chains from one sample sequenced in a study of somatic mutations in cytotoxic T cells in rheumatoid arthritis. TCRdb's copy holds only in-frame clones and misses some; the assay was immunoSEQ multiplex PCR. The table records around 15,000 clones, about 68% of them present only once. Sequenced: CD8+ T cells sorted from blood. Every receptor here comes from an adult with rheumatoid arthritis.

This clone was detected only a few times. V usage is TRBV7-9 and J usage is TRBJ2-3, with D unclear. The CDR3 totals 12 residues. Germline assignment: CDR1 SEHNR and CDR2 FQNEAQ (reference sequence). V was shortened by 4 bases and J by 2 bases, with 4 bases between the two germline ends. The CDR3, as DNA: TGTGCCAGCAGCTCCCACACAGATACGCAGTATTTT. Its translation: CASSSHTDTQYF.

This clone was found a few times. V and J are TRBV27 and TRBJ1-1, with unresolved D. Trimming took 3 bases from V and 4 from J, leaving 9 bases between them. CDR3 length: 13 residues. Germline CDR1 is MNHEY and CDR2 is SMNVEV (reference sequence). CDR3 protein: CASSFEVSTEAFF. CDR3 nucleotide sequence: TGTGCCAGCAGTTTTGAAGTCAGCACTGAAGCTTTCTTT.

This clone has just a few counts. The chain joins TRBV14 to TRBJ1-1; D ambiguous. There are 13 residues in the CDR3. Looked up from germline, CDR1 is SGHDN and CDR2 is FVKESK. Trimming took off 2 bases at V and 1 base at J, with 5 bases between the two ends. This chain's CDR3 is CASSQTENTEAFF. The DNA of the CDR3 is TGTGCCAGCAGCCAAACAGAGAACACTGAAGCTTTCTTT. Full variable domain (missing parts from reference TRBV14 and TRBJ1-1): EAGVTQFPSHSVIEKGQTVTLRCDPISGHDNLYWYRRVMGKEIKFLLHFVKESKQDESGMPNNRFLAERTGGTYSTLKVQPAELEDSGVYFCASSQTENTEAFFGQGTRLTVV.

Notes on this clone: Its ends do not fully match the called genes, so a read error is possible. The V call is TRBV29-1, the J call TRBJ1-1, with a possible D match to TRBD1 (5 bases). The germline V gene has CDR1 SQVTM and CDR2 ANQGSEA. CDR3 size: 16 residues. Here the CDR3 reads CSVEEPGPMVNTEAFF. The DNA for the CDR3 is TGCAGCGTCGAAGAACCGGGACCGATGGTGAACACTGAAGCTTTCTTT.

This clone was observed once. The chain couples TRBV28 to TRBJ2-4, with D perhaps given as TRBD1 or TRBD2 (5 bases each). Germline-derived CDR1 and CDR2 are MDHEN and SYDVKM. The V gene lost 6 bases and the J gene lost 9 bases, with 15 bases spanning the gap. This CDR3 is 13 amino acids long. CDR3 residues: CASSPEGLGIQYF. In DNA form, the CDR3 reads TGTGCCAGCAGCCCTGAGGGGTTAGGCATTCAGTACTTC. Full variable domain (remainder filled in from reference TRBV28 and TRBJ2-4): DVKVTQSSRYLVKRTGEKVFLECVQDMDHENMFWYRQDPGLGLRLIYFSYDVKMKEKGDIPEGYSVSREKKERFSLILESASTNQTSMYLCASSPEGLGIQYFGAGTRLSVL.

A word on this clone: Mismatch with germline at one junction end may stem from a read error. The chain is built from TRBV19 and TRBJ1-1; 7 nucleotides line up with TRBD1. Looked up from germline, CDR1 is LNHDA and CDR2 is SQIVND (reference sequence). The CDR3 is 12 amino acids. In DNA, the CDR3 is TGTGCCAGCCACAGGGGTTGGACTGAAGCTTTTTTT. It codes for CASHRGWTEAFF.

The V call is TRBV4-1, the J call TRBJ2-1, with 11 bases aligning to TRBD1. The germline V gene encodes CDR1 MGHRA and CDR2 YSYEKL. After removal of 6 bases from V and 12 bases from J, the junction contained 13 bases not matched to a gene. The CDR3 covers 15 residues. This CDR3 reads CASSDDPGQGVRQFF. CDR3 bases: TGCGCCAGCAGTGATGACCCGGGACAGGGGGTGCGGCAGTTCTTC.

The chain couples TRBV7-9 to TRBJ2-3, with 10 bases fitting TRBD2. The CDR3 extends over 16 amino acids. Germline assignment: CDR1 SEHNR and CDR2 FQNEAQ (reference sequence). V shed 6 bases and J 5 bases; nucleotides not matched to a gene: 11. In DNA form, the CDR3 reads TGTGCCAGCAGTTCGCCTAGCGGGGGATTTTTAGATACGCAGTATTTT. As protein: CASSSPSGGFLDTQYF. Filled out from reference TRBV7-9 and TRBJ2-3, the complete variable domain reads DTGVSQNPRHKITKRGQNVTFRCDPISEHNRLYWYRQTLGQGPEFLTYFQNEAQLEKSRLLSDRFSAERPKGSFSTLEIQRTEQGDSAMYLCASSSPSGGFLDTQYFGPGTRLTVL.

The V gene is TRBV27, the J gene TRBJ1-4; 8 nucleotides line up with TRBD1. This CDR3 is 15 amino acids long. Germline values: CDR1 MNHEY, CDR2 SMNVEV (reference sequence). The V segment lost 5 bases and the J segment 3 bases; nucleotides outside the gene matches: 5. The CDR3 here is CASSITGGANEKLFF. CDR3 in DNA: TGTGCCAGCAGTATCACAGGGGGTGCTAATGAAAAACTGTTTTTT.

V is TRBV9 and J is TRBJ2-1, with 12 bases lining up with TRBD2. CDR3 length: 18 amino acids. Germline values: CDR1 SGDLS, CDR2 YYNGEE. Trimming at V came to 4 bases and at J to 2 bases, leaving 10 bases not matched to a gene. This CDR3 reads CASSPLTRLAGAYNEQFF. CDR3 DNA sequence: TGTGCCAGCAGCCCACTAACTAGACTAGCGGGGGCCTACAATGAGCAGTTCTTC.

This chain connects TRBV11-2 to TRBJ2-4, with 7 bases fitting TRBD2. CDR1 and CDR2 (germline): SGHAT, FQNNGV. The CDR3 extends over 13 amino acids. Trimming at V came to 4 bases and at J to 7 bases, leaving 4 bases not matched to a gene. CDR3 coding DNA: TGTGCCAGCAGCTGGGGGGGAGGGAACATTCAGTACTTC. Protein: CASSWGGGNIQYF.

This chain uses TRBV19 with TRBJ1-5, with 8 bases lining up with TRBD1. J gave up 7 bases and V 5 bases, and 10 bases lay outside the gene matches. Germline V gene data show CDR1 as LNHDA and CDR2 as SQIVND (reference sequence). This CDR3 has 15 amino acids. The CDR3 DNA follows: TGTGCCAGTAGTGACTCAGGGGGCGCGGGGCAGCCCCAGCATTTT. Its protein product is CASSDSGGAGQPQHF.

CDR3 DNA: TGTGCCAGCAGCCCCGTTTCCTACGAGCAGTACTTC. Its protein is CASSPVSYEQYF. The gene calls are TRBV7-9 and TRBJ2-7; no definite D call. Germline values: CDR1 SEHNR, CDR2 FQNEAQ (reference sequence). V gave up 5 bases and J gave up 1 base, with 6 bases separating them. This CDR3 comprises 12 residues. Supplemented by reference TRBV7-9 and TRBJ2-7, the full variable domain reads DTGVSQNPRHKITKRGQNVTFRCDPISEHNRLYWYRQTLGQGPEFLTYFQNEAQLEKSRLLSDRFSAERPKGSFSTLEIQRTEQGDSAMYLCASSPVSYEQYFGPGTRLTVT.

V gene TRBV6-5 combines with J gene TRBJ1-2, with 10 nucleotides matching TRBD1. This CDR3 contains 15 residues. V trimming: 2 bases; J trimming: 1 base; junction bases outside the gene matches: 1. Per germline, CDR1 MNHEY and CDR2 SVGAGI. CDR3 DNA sequence: TGTGCCAGCAGTTACGGGACAGGGGTTAACTATGGCTACACCTTC. Translation gives CASSYGTGVNYGYTF.

V gene TRBV2 combines with J gene TRBJ2-4; D gene unclear. V gave up 7 bases and J gave up 0 bases, with 4 bases separating them. Germline V gene sequence: CDR1 SNHLY, CDR2 FYNNEI. This CDR3 is built from 12 residues. In DNA form, the CDR3 reads TGTGCCAGCAATGTAGCCAAAAACATTCAGTACTTC. This sequence encodes CASNVAKNIQYF.

This clone was counted a single time. In the same sample, other DNA sequences code for this CDR3. The genes are TRBV6-1 and TRBJ1-1; TRBD1 aligns across 7 bases. Germline V gene sequence: CDR1 MNHNS, CDR2 SASEGT. The CDR3 loop spans 15 amino acids. V lost 6 bases and J lost 0; bases outside the gene matches: 7. In DNA form, the CDR3 reads TGTGCCAGCAGAGACCGGGACAGAGTGAACACTGAAGCTTTCTTT. This gives the protein CASRDRDRVNTEAFF.

The chain carries TRBV6-5 and TRBJ2-2, with 7 bases lining up with TRBD2. With 6 bases clipped from V and 4 bases from J, the junction kept 8 bases outside the gene matches. Germline V gene lookup returns CDR1 MNHEY and CDR2 SVGAGI. CDR3 length equals 15 residues. The CDR3 is CASRLMASGTGELFF. The DNA of the CDR3 is TGTGCCAGCAGACTCATGGCTAGCGGCACCGGGGAGCTGTTTTTT.

The rearrangement links TRBV11-2 to TRBJ1-1; 7 bases line up with TRBD1. There are 15 residues in the CDR3. V was clipped by 4 bases and J by 8 bases; unmatched bases: 13. Germline assignment: CDR1 SGHAT and CDR2 FQNNGV. The CDR3 nucleotides read TGTGCCAGCAGCTCTCAATCACAGGGGTCTCACGAAGCTTTCTTT. Encoded protein: CASSSQSQGSHEAFF.

V usage is TRBV6-5 and J usage is TRBJ2-5, with 12 positions matching TRBD2. V lost 6 bases, J lost 5 bases, and 7 bases stayed unmatched. The length of the CDR3 is 15 residues. The germline V gene encodes CDR1 MNHEY and CDR2 SVGAGI. The CDR3 coding sequence is TGTGCCAGCAGACCACTAGCGGGGGGTGGCGAGACCCAGTACTTC. Amino acid sequence: CASRPLAGGGETQYF.

Only a few counts were recorded for this clone. V gene TRBV27 combines with J gene TRBJ2-3; 8 bases align to TRBD2. The CDR3 contains 15 residues. V gave up 6 bases and J gave up 3 bases; unmatched junction bases: 8. The germline CDR1 and CDR2 sequences are MNHEY and SMNVEV (reference sequence). CDR3 protein: CASSPGGGGTDTQYF. In nucleotides, the CDR3 is TGTGCCAGCAGCCCGGGAGGCGGGGGGACAGATACGCAGTATTTT.

V usage is TRBV13 and J usage is TRBJ2-3; D perhaps matches TRBD1 (6 bases). V lost 7 bases, J lost 4 bases, and 21 bases lay in between. The length of the CDR3 is 16 residues. Germline values: CDR1 PRHDT, CDR2 FYEKMQ (reference sequence). In DNA form, the CDR3 reads TGTGCCAGCACCCTACAGGGATCTAGGCGATCAGATACGCAGTATTTT. Its protein is CASTLQGSRRSDTQYF.

As regards this clone: The identical CDR3 is also encoded by other nucleotide sequences in the sample. V gene TRBV28 combines with J gene TRBJ2-7, with D tentatively TRBD1 (6 bases). Germline CDR1 is MDHEN and CDR2 is SYDVKM. The CDR3 length is 14 residues. V gave up 4 bases and J gave up 2 bases, with 12 bases separating them. This CDR3 reads CASSSRDTAYEQYF. CDR3 bases: TGTGCCAGCAGTTCTCGGGACACAGCCTACGAGCAGTACTTC.

The rearrangement uses TRBV15 and TRBJ2-7; tentative D call: TRBD2 (5 bases). Germline CDR1 and CDR2: LNHNV and YYDKDF (reference sequence). The germline V and J ends were trimmed by 5 bases and 0 bases, with 8 bases remaining between them. This CDR3 region has 13 residues. The CDR3 here is CATSFRDSYEQYF. CDR3 sequence (DNA): TGTGCCACCAGCTTCCGGGACTCCTACGAGCAGTACTTC.

The V gene is TRBV7-8, the J gene TRBJ1-1; a weak D match, TRBD1 (5 bases). The CDR3 totals 15 residues. Trimming took off 3 bases at V and 1 base at J, with 12 bases between the two ends. Germline V gene lookup returns CDR1 SGHVS and CDR2 FQNEAQ. The CDR3 loop is CASSLELDRNTEAFF. CDR3 DNA sequence: TGTGCCAGCAGCTTGGAACTCGACAGGAACACTGAAGCTTTCTTT.

The chain carries TRBV11-2 and TRBJ1-6, with TRBD1 matching over 7 bases. Germline V gene lookup returns CDR1 SGHAT and CDR2 FQNNGV. CDR3 size: 18 residues. With 5 bases clipped from V and 0 bases from J, the junction kept 10 bases outside the gene matches. The CDR3: CASSRGQFYDSYNSPLHF. In nucleotides, the CDR3 is TGTGCCAGCAGCCGGGGACAGTTTTATGACTCCTATAATTCACCCCTCCACTTT.

The chain combines TRBV5-4 with TRBJ1-2, with 9 bases aligning to TRBD1. The V and J ends lost 4 bases and 6 bases, in that order; junction bases with no gene match: 10. CDR1 is SGHNT, CDR2 YYREEE, per germline (reference sequence). CDR3 size: 15 residues. DNA of the CDR3: TGTGCCAGCAGCCGCCGGGACAGGGACTCTAATGGCTACACCTTC. As protein: CASSRRDRDSNGYTF.